This T cell receptor (beta chain) derives from a study of cytomegalovirus exposure and HLA in healthy donors. This clone was observed a few times. The antigen remains undetermined. Researchers ran the PCR with 60 Vbeta and 13 Jbeta primers. Sequencing was performed with immunoSEQ multiplex PCR; in TCRdb, only in-frame clones are kept and a portion is missing. Counted here are around 90,000 clones, around 86% occurring once; the ten biggest clones make up around a tenth. This CDR3 is built from 16 residues. CDR1 is MGHRA, CDR2 YSYEKL, per germline. Trimming took 2 bases from V and 1 from J, leaving 14 bases between them. Study-wide results and caveats: Earlier analysis yielded a pattern in which most TCR beta V segments were productive about 90% or about 30% of the time.

Sequenced sample: PBMCs. This chain links TRBV4-1 with TRBJ1-1; no firm D call. The sequence derives from a man younger than 45 in good health and CMV-seropositive. CDR3 protein: CASSQQNRHKNTEAFF. The CDR3, as DNA: TGCGCCAGCAGCCAACAAAATAGACACAAGAACACTGAAGCTTTCTTT.